These T cell receptor beta chains were read from a single sample in a study of cytomegalovirus exposure and HLA in healthy donors. Here immunoSEQ multiplex PCR was the method, and the copy in TCRdb shows in-frame clones only, minus some. The repertoire holds 150,000 to 200,000 clones, with around 83% as singletons. The sequenced material came from PBMCs. Receptors originate from a man younger than 35 in good health and CMV-seropositive. Each CDR3 is given with its conserved first and last residue. D genes are given only for firm matches. Clone size is stated in some rows and not others, as once, few, many or a class when expanded.

d_gene	abundance	v_gene	j_gene	CDR3aa	CDR3nt
.	.	TRBV15	TRBJ1-2	CATSSALQGNYGYTF	TGTGCCACCAGCAGCGCCCTGCAGGGAAACTATGGCTACACCTTC
.	.	TRBV21-1	TRBJ2-7	CASSNPGLATSYEQYF	TGTGCCAGCAGCAATCCGGGACTAGCGACCTCCTACGAGCAGTACTTC
TRBD1	.	TRBV7-2	TRBJ2-2	CASSPGQAGELFF	TGTGCCAGCAGCCCTGGACAGGCCGGGGAGCTGTTTTTT
.	.	TRBV18	TRBJ1-1	CASSPPMRGLNTEAFF	TGTGCCAGCTCACCACCGATGCGGGGCCTCAACACTGAAGCTTTCTTT
TRBD1	.	TRBV7-6	TRBJ2-7	CASSLDRGSGNEQYF	TGTGCCAGCAGCTTAGACAGGGGGTCAGGTAACGAGCAGTACTTC
.	.	TRBV7-9	TRBJ1-5	CSSSSDWRNQPQHF	TGTTCCAGCAGCTCTGACTGGCGAAATCAGCCCCAGCATTTT
.	.	TRBV4-3	TRBJ2-5	CASSQDRGTQYF	TGCGCCAGCAGCCAAGATAGGGGCACCCAGTACTTC
TRBD2	.	TRBV7-2	TRBJ2-5	CASSVSGGAGETQYF	TGTGCCAGCAGCGTTAGCGGGGGGGCCGGGGAGACCCAGTACTTC
.	once	TRBV5-4	TRBJ1-1	CASSPPGNTEAFF	TGTGCCAGCAGCCCCCCCGGGAACACTGAAGCTTTCTTT
TRBD2	once	TRBV19	TRBJ2-3	CASSMSLAGADTQYF	TGTGCCAGTAGTATGTCACTAGCGGGGGCAGATACGCAGTATTTT